This T cell receptor beta chain is from a study of T cell responses to AZD1222 COVID-19 vaccine. Study-wide findings and caveats: There were vaccine-associated CD4 TCRs across spike, dominant at 160-218 and 743-854.

This table comes from immunoSEQ multiplex PCR, and its TCRdb copy is limited to in-frame clones, with some not included. The data contain around 150,000 clones, 90% to 95% of them singletons. There are 14 residues in the CDR3. Germline CDR1 reads GTSNPN; CDR2 reads SVGIG (reference sequence). Trimming shortened V by 4 bases and J by 9 bases, and 16 bases separated the two germline ends. A remark on this clone: Its antigen is currently unknown.

The clonotype originates from an adult in good health. The chain has TRBV30 and TRBJ1-6, with D uncertain. Here the sequenced sample was peripheral blood, taken on day 0 of AZD1222 vaccination. The CDR3 loop reads CAWTLGPMGSPLHF. In nucleotides, the CDR3 is TGTGCCTGGACCCTTGGACCCATGGGTTCACCCCTCCACTTT.